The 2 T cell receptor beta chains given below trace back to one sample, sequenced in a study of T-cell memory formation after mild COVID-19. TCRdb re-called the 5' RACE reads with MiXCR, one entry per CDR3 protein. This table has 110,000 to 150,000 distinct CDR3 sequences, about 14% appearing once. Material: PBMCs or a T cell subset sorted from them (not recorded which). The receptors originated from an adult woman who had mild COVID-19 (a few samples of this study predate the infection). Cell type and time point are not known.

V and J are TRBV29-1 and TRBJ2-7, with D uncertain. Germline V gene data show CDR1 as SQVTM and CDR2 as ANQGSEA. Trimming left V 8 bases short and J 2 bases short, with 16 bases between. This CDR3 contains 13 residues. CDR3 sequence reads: CSILSPSAYEQYF. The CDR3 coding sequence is TGCAGCATTCTGTCACCATCTGCCTACGAGCAGTACTTC.

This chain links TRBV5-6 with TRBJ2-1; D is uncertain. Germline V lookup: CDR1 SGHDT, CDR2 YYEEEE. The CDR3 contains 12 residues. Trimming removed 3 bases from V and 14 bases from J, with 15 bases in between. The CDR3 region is CASSSLTPEKFF. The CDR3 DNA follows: TGTGCCAGCAGCTCCTTGACCCCGGAGAAGTTCTTC.